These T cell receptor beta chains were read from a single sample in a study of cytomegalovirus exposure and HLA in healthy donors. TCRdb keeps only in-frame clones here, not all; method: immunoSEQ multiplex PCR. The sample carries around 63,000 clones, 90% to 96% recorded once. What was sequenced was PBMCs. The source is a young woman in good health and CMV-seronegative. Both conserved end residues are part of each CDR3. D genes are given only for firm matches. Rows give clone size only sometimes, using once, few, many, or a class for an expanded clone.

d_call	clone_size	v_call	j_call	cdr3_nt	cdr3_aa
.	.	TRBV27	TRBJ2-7	TGTGCCAGCAGTTTCGGGCGTCAGGGGCTGTACGAGCAGTACTTC	CASSFGRQGLYEQYF
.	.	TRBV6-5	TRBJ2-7	TGTGCCAGCAGTTCCGTCAGCTACGAGCAGTACTTC	CASSSVSYEQYF
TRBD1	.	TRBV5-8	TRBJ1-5	TGTGCCAGCATCTTGACCAGGACAGGGGGCATCCAGCCCCAGCATTTT	CASILTRTGGIQPQHF
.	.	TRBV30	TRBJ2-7	TGTGCCTGGAGTGCCCAGTCCTACGAGCAGTACTTC	CAWSAQSYEQYF
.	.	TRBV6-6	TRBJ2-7	TGTGCCAGCAGCACCGGGACAACAACGGGCGAGCAGTACTTC	CASSTGTTTGEQYF
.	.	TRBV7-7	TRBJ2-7	TGTGCTAGCAGCTCCGCCGAGTCCCGGGGGACGGTTCGGCAGTACTTC	CASSSAESRGTVRQYF
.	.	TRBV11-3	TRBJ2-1	TGTGCCAGCAGCCCCTACCGGAGCTCCTACAATGAGCAGTTCTTC	CASSPYRSSYNEQFF
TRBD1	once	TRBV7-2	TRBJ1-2	TGTGCCAGCAGCTTAGTGATTGGGACAGGGTTTGAGGGCTACACCTTC	CASSLVIGTGFEGYTF
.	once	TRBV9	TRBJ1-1	TGTGCCAGCAGCGTGGCCCCCACAGGGCGCGGCACTGAAGCTTTCTTT	CASSVAPTGRGTEAFF
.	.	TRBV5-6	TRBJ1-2	TGTGCCAGCAGCGTACCCGGGGGGGATGGGAACTATGGCTACACCTTC	CASSVPGGDGNYGYTF
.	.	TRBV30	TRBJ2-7	TGTGCCTGGAGTTTCGGGGAGGTCTCCTACGAGCAGTACTTC	CAWSFGEVSYEQYF
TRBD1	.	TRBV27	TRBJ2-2	TGTGCCAGCAGTTTATCCCCGGACAGGGCCACCGGGGAGCTGTTTTTT	CASSLSPDRATGELFF
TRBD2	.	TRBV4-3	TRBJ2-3	TGCGCCAGCAGCTATGGACTAGCGGAGGGTCTTGGCACAGATACGCAGTATTTT	CASSYGLAEGLGTDTQYF
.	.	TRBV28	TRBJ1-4	TGTGCCACCATAAATACAGGGTTTTTTCCCGCCGCAACTAATGAAAAACTGTTTTTT	CATINTGFFPAATNEKLFF
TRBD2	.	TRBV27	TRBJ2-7	TGTGCCAGCCAGCAAATAGCGGGAAGCTCCTACGAGCAGTACTTC	CASQQIAGSSYEQYF
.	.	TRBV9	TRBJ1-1	TGTGCCAGCAGCGTAGGGGGGAGGGGTCCGATGAACACTGAAGCTTTCTTT	CASSVGGRGPMNTEAFF
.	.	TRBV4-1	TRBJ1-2	TGCGCCAGCAGCCTAACGCGGGGGTCGGGGTATGGCTACACCTTC	CASSLTRGSGYGYTF
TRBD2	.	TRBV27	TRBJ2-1	TGTGCCAGCAGTTCTCTAGCGGGGGCCGCCTCCTACAATGAGCAGTTCTTC	CASSSLAGAASYNEQFF
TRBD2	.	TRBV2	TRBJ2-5	TGTGCCAGCAGTGGGCTAGCGGGACCCCAAGAGACCCAGTACTTC	CASSGLAGPQETQYF
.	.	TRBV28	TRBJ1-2	TGTGCCAGCAGTTACGGCGGCGGCTATGGCTACACCTTC	CASSYGGGYGYTF
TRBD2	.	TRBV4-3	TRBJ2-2	TGCGCCAGCAGCCAGGGCGCGGGAGGGGGTACCGGGGAGCTGTTTTTT	CASSQGAGGGTGELFF
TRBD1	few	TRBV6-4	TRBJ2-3	TGTGCCACCTCCCCAACAGGGGATCTCACAGATACGCAGTATTTT	CATSPTGDLTDTQYF
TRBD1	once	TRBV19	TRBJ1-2	TGTGCCAGTAGCCGATCCGGACAGGGGGCTAACTATGGCTACACCTTC	CASSRSGQGANYGYTF
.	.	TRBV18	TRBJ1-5	TGTGCCAGCTCACGGAGGGGGGGGGACCTTCAGCCCCAGCATTTT	CASSRRGGDLQPQHF
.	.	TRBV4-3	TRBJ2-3	TGCGCCAGCAGCCCAGGGAGGGGGGTTGGCACAGATACGCAGTATTTT	CASSPGRGVGTDTQYF
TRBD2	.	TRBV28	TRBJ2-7	TGTGCCAGCAGTTTTGTAGCGGGAGGGCCCATATACGAGCAGTACTTC	CASSFVAGGPIYEQYF
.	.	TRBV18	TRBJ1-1	TGTGCCAGCTCGGGCCAGGCGGGGACTGAAGCTTTCTTT	CASSGQAGTEAFF
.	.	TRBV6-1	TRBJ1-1	TGTGCCAGCAGCCGGACATTTTCAAACACTGAAGCTTTCTTT	CASSRTFSNTEAFF
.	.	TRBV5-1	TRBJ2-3	TGCGCCAGCAGCTTGGCTCGGGTTCCCACAGATACGCAGTATTTT	CASSLARVPTDTQYF
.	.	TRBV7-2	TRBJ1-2	TGTGCCAGCAGCTTAGGGGGGTGGGGGGCTAACTATGGCTACACCTTC	CASSLGGWGANYGYTF
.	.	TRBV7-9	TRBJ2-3	TGTGCCAGCAGCCGACAGGCAGATACGCAGTATTTT	CASSRQADTQYF
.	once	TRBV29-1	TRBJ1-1	TGCAGCGGAGACAGATACACTGAAGCTTTCTTT	CSGDRYTEAFF
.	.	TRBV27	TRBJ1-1	TGTGCCAGCAGAGATGGGTCGGGCCTCGGCTGGCGGGGCACTGAAGCTTTCTTT	CASRDGSGLGWRGTEAFF
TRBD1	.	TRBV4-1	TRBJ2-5	TGCGCCAGCAGCCAGATTGGACAGGGGCAAGAGACCCAGTACTTC	CASSQIGQGQETQYF
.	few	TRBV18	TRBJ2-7	TGTGCCAGCTCACTACAGGGCTACGAGCAGTACTTC	CASSLQGYEQYF
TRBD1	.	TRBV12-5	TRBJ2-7	TGTGCTAGTGGTTTGGTACGGACAGGGGTCCCCTACGAGCAGTACTTC	CASGLVRTGVPYEQYF